What follows is one T cell receptor beta chain and its context. The CDR3 is 16 residues long. The V gene's germline CDR1 is SGHRS and CDR2 YFSETQ. Between the trimmed V and J ends, which lost 4 bases and 5 bases, there was a span of 21 bases. In the authors' workflow: Researchers report that nucleated cell counts were estimated from reference gene primer amplification. Using immunoSEQ multiplex PCR, the repertoire was profiled, and TCRdb retains in-frame clones only, with some absent. V and J calls and clone size are as listed in that table; D and trimming were resolved from the DNA. The sample lists approximately 280,000 clones; more than 85% were seen once. This entry comes from a study of blood T cell repertoires in COVID-19. Study context: Sites across the United States, Italy and Spain contributed samples from acute and convalescent COVID-19. T cells, B-cell-depleted T cells, or PBMCs provided the cDNA or gDNA that served as material.

The material sequenced was peripheral blood. J is TRBJ2-5 and V is TRBV5-1, with a possible D match to TRBD1 (6 bases). The receptor was derived from a middle-aged man with acute or convalescent COVID-19. The CDR3 bases are TGCGCCAGCAGCCGAAGTTCCGGGACAAAAGGGGAGACCCAGTACTTC. It encodes CASSRSSGTKGETQYF.